Given below is one T cell receptor (beta chain) in context. Its antigen remains undetermined. No per-base quality is available; no much larger clone lies one base away. This sample stems from a study of blood T cell repertoires in COVID-19 (dated by TCRdb to the early 2020s). Turning to the overall study: Samples covering the acute and convalescent phases of COVID-19 were provided by collaborators in the United States, Italy and Spain. The dataset comprised deeply sampled blood TCRbeta repertoires from subjects exposed to, actively infected with, or recovered from COVID-19. The sample metadata nearly always contained a de-identified subject ID, COVID-19 status, age in years and sex. The samples were drawn from the first 160 participants of the ongoing ImmuneRACE study and from some 1,300 subjects provided by 6 global collaborators. The repertoires were released in a freely available public database intended as a resource for research on the immune response to SARS-CoV-2. The material from the prospective study consisted of cDNA or gDNA derived from T cells, B-cell-depleted T cells, or PBMCs. Where available, HLA class I and class II types were taken from metadata supplied by the sample provider and were not determined by assay-based typing. Here is what the overall study found, with its caveats: The amount of clinical and demographic metadata varied by source and participant and was provided uncurated.

Sequences SGDLS (CDR1) and YYNGEE (CDR2) are obtained from the germline V gene. The CDR3, from cysteine to phenylalanine, totals 15 residues. The DNA shown is the 45-base CDR3, in frame from base 1. At the junction V is shortened by 4 bases and J by 2 bases, with 16 bases in between. Whole blood was collected in K2EDTA tubes by collaborating institutions according to the institutions' own protocols. For TCRbeta analysis, collaborator samples were shipped as frozen whole blood, as isolated PBMCs, or as DNA extracted from either sample type. TCRbeta CDR3 regions were amplified from genomic DNA using the immunoSEQ Assay, a bias-controlled multiplex PCR. The study's own analysis went as follows. The number of nucleated cells in each sample was estimated from the amplification of reference gene primers within the assay. To quantify the absolute abundance of each unique TCRbeta CDR3 rearrangement, sequence reads were collapsed and filtered. For each sample, productive Simpson clonality was calculated by taking the square root of Simpson's diversity index across productive rearrangements. The table was pulled from immuneACCESS by TCRdb, which kept in-frame rearrangements only. Such tables lose some clones; where checked, under half of the loss comes from unresolved V genes, and the rest has no known cause. V, J and clone size reflect that table, while D and trimming were determined from the DNA. The sample table holds approximately 210,000 clones, of which roughly 76% were seen once. Of the sample, around 5% is held by the ten largest clones.

This receptor was obtained from a human donor in a cohort sampled during active COVID-19. The sequence is built from TRBV9 and TRBJ2-7; the D region possibly corresponds to TRBD1 (6 bases align). The sample was peripheral blood. The DNA is as follows: TGTGCCAGCAGCCCGCTAGGACAGAATACCTACGAGCAGTACTTC. Its coded protein is CASSPLGQNTYEQYF. Reference TRBV9 and TRBJ2-7 genes cover what lies past the CDR3, so the full variable domain is DSGVTQTPKHLITATGQRVTLRCSPRSGDLSVYWYQQSLDQGLQFLIQYYNGEERAKGNILERFSAQQFPDLHSELNLSSLELGDSALYFCASSPLGQNTYEQYFGPGTRLTVT.